The next 19 T cell receptor beta chains were all read from a single sample in a study of blood T cells in healthy people across ages. The second PCR ran roughly 6 to 12 cycles with a sample-barcoded 5' primer and J-beta primers. TCRdb passed the 5' RACE reads through MiXCR, listing each CDR3 protein once. Of over 1,300,000 distinct CDR3 sequences listed, around 55% were seen once; the top ten hold approximately 7%. The sequencing sample was made of blood. These receptor sequences come from a man younger than 35 in good health.

The chain employs TRBV4-1 and TRBJ1-2; unclear D gene. The germline V gene has CDR1 MGHRA and CDR2 YSYEKL. The CDR3 is 18 amino acids. The V and J ends lost 2 bases and 5 bases respectively, with 24 bases between them. CDR3 sequence (DNA): TGCGCCAGCAGCCAATTTAGTCTCTCGTTTCTTAGCATATATGGCTACACCTTC. Amino acids: CASSQFSLSFLSIYGYTF.

The V gene is TRBV5-1, the J gene TRBJ2-7; TRBD1 aligns across 11 bases. There are 16 residues in the CDR3. V gave up 5 bases and J gave up 2 bases; unmatched junction bases: 9. In germline, CDR1 is SGHRS, CDR2 YFSETQ. CDR3: CASRQLGQGAPYEQYF. CDR3 bases: TGCGCCAGCAGACAACTCGGACAGGGGGCCCCCTACGAGCAGTACTTC.

The rearrangement links TRBV6-2 or TRBV6-3 to TRBJ2-5, with 11 bases lining up with TRBD2. The J call may be incorrect, as the DNA end agrees better with TRBJ2-7. The CDR3 has 14 residues. Germline lookup yields CDR1 MNHEY and CDR2 SVGEGT. CDR3 DNA sequence: TGTGCCAGCACTTTAGCGGGAGGGCATGTCGAGCAGTACTTC. This codes for CASTLAGGHVEQYF.

This clonotype was picked up a small number of times. The gene calls are TRBV4-2 and TRBJ2-3, with a tentative D call TRBD2 (6 bases). Per the germline V gene, CDR1 is LGHNA and CDR2 is YNFKEQ. V was trimmed by 3 bases and J by 6 bases, leaving 13 bases between them. The CDR3 sequence is 14 residues long. The CDR3 loop is CASSHLAGRDTQYF. The CDR3 coding sequence is TGTGCCAGCAGCCACCTGGCGGGGAGGGATACGCAGTATTTT.

This sequence joins TRBV6-5 and TRBJ2-5, with 8 positions matching TRBD1. There are 17 residues in the CDR3. From germline, CDR1 is MNHEY and CDR2 SVGAGI. Losses at the gene ends were 0 bases for V and 2 bases for J; bases not matched to a gene: 8. CDR3 in amino acids: CASSYSQGQETQETQYF. CDR3 in DNA: TGTGCCAGCAGTTACTCCCAGGGACAGGAGACGCAAGAGACCCAGTACTTC.

The CDR3 sequence is CSARDWIATNEKLFF. For the CDR3, the DNA is TGCAGTGCTAGAGATTGGATTGCAACTAATGAAAAACTGTTTTTT. The chain joins TRBV20-1 to TRBJ1-4; D unresolved. Trimming shortened V by 0 bases and J by 0 bases, and 8 bases separated the two germline ends. CDR1 is DFQATT and CDR2 is SNEGSKA in the germline V gene (reference sequence). The CDR3 extends over 15 amino acids.

The V gene is TRBV28, the J gene TRBJ2-1, with D perhaps TRBD2 (6 bases). V was cut by 10 bases and J by 6 bases, with 22 bases left in between. This CDR3 has 15 residues. Germline V gene data show CDR1 as MDHEN and CDR2 as SYDVKM. CDR3 region: CATRTAGLGFNEQFF. The CDR3 nucleotides read TGTGCCACCAGGACGGCGGGATTAGGGTTCAATGAGCAGTTCTTC.

A few counts support this clonotype. The rearrangement uses TRBV10-3 and TRBJ1-1, with a possible D match to TRBD1 (5 bases). The CDR3 sequence is 13 residues long. Germline V gene data show CDR1 as ENHRY and CDR2 as SYGVKD. Trimming removed 8 bases from V and 7 bases from J, with 17 bases in between. The DNA for the CDR3 is TGTGCCATCGGAAAAGACGGGGGAAGTGAAGCTTTCTTT. This gives the protein CAIGKDGGSEAFF.

V gene TRBV3-1 combines with J gene TRBJ2-5; D is tentatively TRBD1 or TRBD2 (6 bases each). The J call may be wrong; the DNA end is better matched by TRBJ2-7. CDR3 length: 14 residues. Germline V gives CDR1 LGHDT, CDR2 YNNKEL (reference sequence). Here the CDR3 DNA reads TGTGCCAGCAGCCAAGGCTGGGGGGCCCACGAGCAGTACTTC. Translating gives CASSQGWGAHEQYF.

V and J are TRBV12-3 or TRBV12-4 and TRBJ1-2; 7 bases line up with TRBD1. The CDR3 sequence is 13 residues long. Unmatched junction bases numbered 5, after V lost 6 bases and J lost 4 bases. CDR3 nucleotides: TGTGCCAGCAGGAGAGGGGGCGCCTATGGCTACACCTTC. Protein product: CASRRGGAYGYTF.

This clonotype has at least ten counts. The chain combines TRBV6-4 with TRBJ1-1; no firm D call. The CDR3 length is 13 residues. With 2 bases removed from V and 1 base from J, the gap between germline ends came to 5 bases. Per the germline V gene, CDR1 is MRHNA and CDR2 is SNTAGT. The CDR3 bases are TGTGCCAGCAGTGACAGGGCGAACACTGAAGCTTTCTTT. Protein product: CASSDRANTEAFF.

This clonotype was observed a few times. The chain uses TRBV7-9 and TRBJ2-1, with a weak D call TRBD1 (7 bases). V lost 5 bases and J lost 8, with 22 bases in between. Germline V gives CDR1 SEHNR, CDR2 FQNEAQ (reference sequence). CDR3 size: 16 residues. The CDR3 loop reads CASSPRQGTASDEQFF. CDR3 coding DNA: TGTGCCAGCAGCCCCCGACAGGGAACGGCTAGCGATGAGCAGTTCTTC.

This clonotype occurred a few times. This chain joins TRBV29-1 and TRBJ2-7; D uncertain. The V and J ends lost 1 base and 3 bases respectively, with 7 bases between them. The CDR3 consists of 12 residues. Germline V CDR1 and CDR2: SQVTM, ANQGSEA. CDR3 DNA: TGCAGCGTTGAAGTAGGGCGCTACGAGCAGTACTTC. It translates to CSVEVGRYEQYF.

This clonotype has only a few counts. The chain recombines TRBV20-1 with TRBJ2-7; D remains unclear. Near its end, the DNA agrees better with TRBJ2-5, so the J call may be wrong. In germline, CDR1 is DFQATT, CDR2 SNEGSKA (reference sequence). The CDR3 length is 10 residues. CDR3 bases: TGCAGTGCAACCGCAGAGACCCAGTACTTC. This codes for CSATAETQYF.

This clonotype has only a few counts. The CDR3 nucleotides are TGCAGCGTGTGGGGGGACCCGACCGGTGATACGCAGTATTTT. Its translation is CSVWGDPTGDTQYF. This sequence joins TRBV29-1 and TRBJ2-3; a weak D match, TRBD2 (6 bases). Trimming took 6 bases from V and 6 from J, leaving 19 bases between them. The length of the CDR3 is 14 residues. CDR1 is SQVTM and CDR2 is ANQGSEA in the germline V gene.

The gene calls are TRBV4-1 and TRBJ2-1, with D tentatively TRBD2 (6 bases). This CDR3 has 15 amino acids. Between the trimmed V and J ends, which lost 3 bases and 2 bases, there was a span of 11 bases. CDR1 is MGHRA and CDR2 is YSYEKL in the germline V gene. The CDR3 loop reads CASSQTLAAYNEQFF. The CDR3, as DNA: TGCGCCAGCAGCCAGACCTTAGCGGCCTACAATGAGCAGTTCTTC.

The chain links TRBV7-8 to TRBJ2-4, with a weak D call TRBD2 (5 bases). The CDR3 length is 16 residues. Trimming stripped 8 bases from V and 0 bases from J, with 17 bases between. Germline assignment: CDR1 SGHVS and CDR2 FQNEAQ. CDR3 protein: CASSGNSDGAKNIQYF. CDR3 coding DNA: TGTGCCAGCTCCGGGAACAGCGATGGAGCCAAAAACATTCAGTACTTC.

The chain joins TRBV6-5 to TRBJ2-7, with 10 bases aligning to TRBD1. Germline CDR1 and CDR2: MNHEY and SVGAGI. CDR3 size: 17 residues. The trim removed 0 bases at V and 4 bases at J, leaving 9 bases unmatched. The CDR3 sequence: CASSYSHLDRGHYEQYF. The CDR3 DNA is TGTGCCAGCAGTTACTCCCACCTAGACAGGGGGCATTACGAGCAGTACTTC.

This rearrangement joins TRBV7-9 to TRBJ2-7; D gene unclear. Per germline, CDR1 SEHNR and CDR2 FQNEAQ (reference sequence). CDR3 size: 15 residues. Trimming removed 5 bases at V and 2 bases at J, with 16 bases between. CDR3 amino acids: CASSTGSAAAYEQYF. Written as DNA, the CDR3 is TGTGCCAGCAGCACCGGGTCCGCCGCGGCCTACGAGCAGTACTTC.